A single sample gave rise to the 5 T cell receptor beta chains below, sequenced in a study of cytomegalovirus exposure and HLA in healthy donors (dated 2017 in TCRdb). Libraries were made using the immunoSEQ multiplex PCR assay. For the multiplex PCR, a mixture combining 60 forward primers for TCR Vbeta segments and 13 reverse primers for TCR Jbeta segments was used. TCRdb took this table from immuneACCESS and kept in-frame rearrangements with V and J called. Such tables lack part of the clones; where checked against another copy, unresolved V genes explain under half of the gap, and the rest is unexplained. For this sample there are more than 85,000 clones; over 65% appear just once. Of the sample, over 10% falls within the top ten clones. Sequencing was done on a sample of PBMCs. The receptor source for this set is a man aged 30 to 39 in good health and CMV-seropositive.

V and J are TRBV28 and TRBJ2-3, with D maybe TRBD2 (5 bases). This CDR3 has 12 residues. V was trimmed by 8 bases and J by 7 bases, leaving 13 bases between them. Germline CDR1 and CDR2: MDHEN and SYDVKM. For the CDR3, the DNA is TGTGCCAGCTCGGGAACACTCCATACGCAGTATTTT. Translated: CASSGTLHTQYF.

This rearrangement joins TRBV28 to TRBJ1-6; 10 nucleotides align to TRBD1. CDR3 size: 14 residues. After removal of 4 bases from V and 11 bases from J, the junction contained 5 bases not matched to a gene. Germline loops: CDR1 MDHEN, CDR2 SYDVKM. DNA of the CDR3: TGTGCCAGCAGTTCAGGACAGGGGGTAACACCCCTCCACTTT. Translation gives CASSSGQGVTPLHF.

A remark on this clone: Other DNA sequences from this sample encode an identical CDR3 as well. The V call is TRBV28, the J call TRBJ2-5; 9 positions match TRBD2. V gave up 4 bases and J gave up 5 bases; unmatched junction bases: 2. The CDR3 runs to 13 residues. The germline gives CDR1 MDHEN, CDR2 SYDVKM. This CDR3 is CASSSLAGETQYF. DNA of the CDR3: TGTGCCAGCAGTTCCCTAGCGGGGGAGACCCAGTACTTC.

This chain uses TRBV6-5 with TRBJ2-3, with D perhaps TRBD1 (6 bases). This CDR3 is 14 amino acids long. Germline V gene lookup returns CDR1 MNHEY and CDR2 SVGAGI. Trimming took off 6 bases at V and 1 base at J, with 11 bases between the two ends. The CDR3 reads CASRWDKGTDTQYF. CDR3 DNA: TGTGCCAGCAGGTGGGACAAAGGCACAGATACGCAGTATTTT.

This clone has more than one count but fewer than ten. For the CDR3, the DNA is TGCGCCAGCAGCTTCGTGCTAGACAGCCGCCAAGAGACCCAGTACTTC. This encodes CASSFVLDSRQETQYF. The genes are TRBV5-1 and TRBJ2-5; maybe TRBD1 (5 bases). V was cut by 2 bases and J by 1 base, with 15 bases left in between. There are 16 residues in the CDR3. CDR1 and CDR2 from the germline V gene are SGHRS and YFSETQ.